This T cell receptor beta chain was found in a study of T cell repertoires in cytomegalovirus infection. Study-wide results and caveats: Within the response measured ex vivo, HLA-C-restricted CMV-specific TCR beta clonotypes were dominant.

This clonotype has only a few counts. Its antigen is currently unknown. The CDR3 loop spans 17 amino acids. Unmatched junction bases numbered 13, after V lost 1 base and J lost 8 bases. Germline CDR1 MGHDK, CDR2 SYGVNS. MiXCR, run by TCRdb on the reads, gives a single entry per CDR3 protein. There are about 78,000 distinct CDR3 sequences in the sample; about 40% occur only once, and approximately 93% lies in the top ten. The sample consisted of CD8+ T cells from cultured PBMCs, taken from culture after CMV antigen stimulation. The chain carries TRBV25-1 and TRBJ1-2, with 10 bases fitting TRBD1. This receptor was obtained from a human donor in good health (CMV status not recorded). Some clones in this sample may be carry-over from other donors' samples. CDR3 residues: CASSEFFRDRGEDGYTF. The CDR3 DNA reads TGTGCCAGCAGTGAATTCTTTAGGGACAGGGGAGAGGACGGCTACACCTTC.